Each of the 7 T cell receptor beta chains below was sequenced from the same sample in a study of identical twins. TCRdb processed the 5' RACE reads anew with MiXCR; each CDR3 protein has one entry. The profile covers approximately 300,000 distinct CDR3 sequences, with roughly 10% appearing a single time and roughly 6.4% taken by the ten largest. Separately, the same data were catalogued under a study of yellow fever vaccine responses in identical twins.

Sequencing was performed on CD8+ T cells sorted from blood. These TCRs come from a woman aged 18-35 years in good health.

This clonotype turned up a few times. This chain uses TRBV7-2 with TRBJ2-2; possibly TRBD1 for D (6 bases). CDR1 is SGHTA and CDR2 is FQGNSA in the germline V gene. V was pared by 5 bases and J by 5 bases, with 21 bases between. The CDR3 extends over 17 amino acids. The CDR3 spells CASSQDRSGAWTGELFF. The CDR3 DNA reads TGTGCCAGCAGCCAAGACAGATCAGGGGCCTGGACCGGGGAGCTGTTTTTT.

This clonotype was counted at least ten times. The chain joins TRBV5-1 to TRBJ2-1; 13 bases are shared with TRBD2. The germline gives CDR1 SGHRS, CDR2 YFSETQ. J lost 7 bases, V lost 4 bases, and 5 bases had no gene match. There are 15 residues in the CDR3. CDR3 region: CASSGGLAGFNEQFF. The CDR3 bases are TGCGCCAGCAGCGGGGGACTAGCGGGGTTTAATGAGCAGTTCTTC.

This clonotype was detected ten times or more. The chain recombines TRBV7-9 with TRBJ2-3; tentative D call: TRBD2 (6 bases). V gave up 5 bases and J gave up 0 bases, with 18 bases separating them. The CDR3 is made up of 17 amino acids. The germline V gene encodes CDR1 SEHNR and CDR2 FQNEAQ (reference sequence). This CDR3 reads CASSGAPWGTSTDTQYF. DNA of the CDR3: TGTGCCAGCAGCGGAGCCCCGTGGGGGACTAGCACAGATACGCAGTATTTT.

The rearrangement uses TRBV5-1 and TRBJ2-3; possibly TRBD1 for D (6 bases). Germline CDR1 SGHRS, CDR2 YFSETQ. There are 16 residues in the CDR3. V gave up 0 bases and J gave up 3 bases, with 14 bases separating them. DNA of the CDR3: TGCGCCAGCAGCTTGGGTGAAGGGGGAATAACAGATACGCAGTATTTT. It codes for CASSLGEGGITDTQYF.

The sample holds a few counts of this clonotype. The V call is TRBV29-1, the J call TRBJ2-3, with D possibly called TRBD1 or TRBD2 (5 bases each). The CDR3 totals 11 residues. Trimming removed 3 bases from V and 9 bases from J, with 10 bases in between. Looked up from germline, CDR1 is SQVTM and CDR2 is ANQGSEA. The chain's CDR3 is CSVDQWDTQYF. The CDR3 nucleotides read TGCAGCGTTGACCAGTGGGACACGCAGTATTTT.

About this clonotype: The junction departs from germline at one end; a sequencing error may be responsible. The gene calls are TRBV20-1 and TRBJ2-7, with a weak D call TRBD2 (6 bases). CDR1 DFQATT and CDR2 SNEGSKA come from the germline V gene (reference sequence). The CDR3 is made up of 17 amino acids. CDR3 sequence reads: CCAKTVFSGEGSYEQYF. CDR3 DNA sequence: TGCTGTGCCAAGACCGTATTTAGCGGAGAGGGTTCCTACGAGCAGTACTTC.

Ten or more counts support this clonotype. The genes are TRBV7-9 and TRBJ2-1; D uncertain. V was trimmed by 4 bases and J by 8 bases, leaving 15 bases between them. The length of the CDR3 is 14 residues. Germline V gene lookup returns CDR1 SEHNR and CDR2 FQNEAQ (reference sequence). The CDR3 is CASSSEARFDEQFF. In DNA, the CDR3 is TGTGCCAGCAGCTCCGAGGCGAGGTTTGATGAGCAGTTCTTC.